Below, 24 T cell receptor beta chains from the same sample are listed, as sequenced in a study of CD8 T cells in Susac syndrome (dated by TCRdb to between 2018 and 2020). The library came from the immunoSEQ multiplex PCR assay. RNA was extracted using the RNeasy kit, and roughly 0.5 to 1 microgram was reverse transcribed with random hexamers. In-frame beta chains were kept once TCRdb had trimmed the public reads at Q25 with fastp and called clones with MiXCR. Merged by CDR3 protein, the rows form single entries marked with the most common genes and DNA. The sample table records roughly 150,000 distinct CDR3 sequences; roughly 95% of these occur just once. The top ten clonotypes cover roughly 0.15% of the sample. The source material was CD8+ T cells from PBMCs. The receptors were gathered from a human donor with multiple sclerosis.

The chain employs TRBV2 and TRBJ2-7; D remains unclear. Trimming pared 8 bases from V and 2 bases from J, leaving 4 bases between. This CDR3 is 10 amino acids long. The germline gives CDR1 SNHLY, CDR2 FYNNEI. The DNA for the CDR3 is TGTGCCAGCGGGCCCTACGAGCAGTACGTC. This codes for CASGPYEQYV.

V is TRBV7-2 and J is TRBJ2-5, with unresolved D. The CDR3 is 14 residues long. The V end lost 4 bases, the J end lost 4 bases, and 13 bases lay between the germline ends. Germline CDR1 and CDR2: SGHTA and FQGNSA. The CDR3 spells CASSSSAWGETQYF. CDR3 nucleotide sequence: TGTGCCAGCAGCTCCTCTGCCTGGGGAGAGACCCAGTACTTC.

The chain has TRBV7-9 and TRBJ1-1; no firm D call. Trimming left V 4 bases short and J 6 bases short, with 18 bases between. The CDR3 extends over 15 amino acids. Germline values: CDR1 SEHNR, CDR2 FQNEAQ (reference sequence). CDR3 DNA: TGTGCCAGCAGCTCCTCGGCAGCTGGAGGTCCTGAAGCTTTCTTT. As protein: CASSSSAAGGPEAFF.

This CDR3 reads CASSLDLLDYGYTF. The CDR3 DNA is TGCGCCAGCAGCTTGGACCTGCTAGACTATGGCTACACCTTC. This chain links TRBV5-1 with TRBJ1-2; D remains ambiguous. Trimming pared 0 bases from V and 3 bases from J, leaving 9 bases between. Germline-derived CDR1 and CDR2 are SGHRS and YFSETQ. The CDR3 is 14 amino acids.

This clonotype was found once. This chain uses TRBV3-1 with TRBJ2-7; D perhaps matches TRBD2 (6 bases). V was pared by 0 bases and J by 6 bases, with 21 bases between. CDR1 and CDR2 from the germline V gene are LGHDT and YNNKEL (reference sequence). The CDR3 has 17 amino acids. CDR3 in amino acids: CASSQDVGSPGLSEQYF. The CDR3 coding sequence is TGTGCCAGCAGCCAAGATGTCGGGAGCCCGGGGCTCAGCGAGCAGTACTTC.

The chain uses TRBV15 and TRBJ1-5; a weak D match, TRBD1 (6 bases). The CDR3 runs to 15 residues. From germline, CDR1 is LNHNV and CDR2 YYDKDF (reference sequence). Deletions cut 5 bases from V and 2 bases from J, with 13 bases between. For the CDR3, the DNA is TGTGCCACCAGCCCAACAGGGAGTGGCAATCAGCCCCAGCATTTT. Translation gives CATSPTGSGNQPQHF.

V is TRBV2 and J is TRBJ1-2; 10 bases match TRBD1. There are 15 residues in the CDR3. V lost 6 bases and J lost 2; bases outside the gene matches: 6. Germline V gene sequence: CDR1 SNHLY, CDR2 FYNNEI. This CDR3 is CASRAGTGANYGYTF. Written as DNA, the CDR3 is TGTGCCAGCAGGGCCGGGACAGGGGCCAACTATGGCTACACCTTC.

The genes are TRBV9 and TRBJ2-4; 8 nucleotides agree with TRBD2. V shed 1 base and J 8 bases; nucleotides not matched to a gene: 2. CDR3 length equals 13 residues. Germline CDR1 SGDLS, CDR2 YYNGEE. The CDR3 here is CASSVSGGDIQYF. CDR3 DNA: TGTGCCAGCAGCGTATCCGGGGGGGACATTCAGTACTTC.

CDR3 residues: CAWAEGAGTYNEQFF. In DNA form, the CDR3 reads TGTGCCTGGGCAGAGGGAGCGGGGACCTACAATGAGCAGTTCTTC. This sequence joins TRBV30 and TRBJ2-1, with 7 bases identical to TRBD2. The ends lost 5 bases at V and 2 bases at J; junction bases unmatched: 9. CDR3 length equals 15 residues. CDR1 and CDR2 (germline): GTSNPN, SVGIG (reference sequence). Together with reference TRBV30 and TRBJ2-1, the CDR3 gives the full variable domain: SQTIHQWPATLVQPVGSPLSLECTVEGTSNPNLYWYRQAAGRGLQLLFYSVGIGQISSEVPQNLSASRPQDRQFILSSKKLLLSDSGFYLCAWAEGAGTYNEQFFGPGTRLTVL.

This clonotype was seen just once. The chain employs TRBV28 and TRBJ1-5, with D uncertain. The CDR3 has 15 residues. V was shortened by 7 bases and J by 6 bases, with 19 bases between the two germline ends. Germline V lookup: CDR1 MDHEN, CDR2 SYDVKM. The CDR3 DNA is TGTGCCAGCAAGAAAGGCCAGCCAGCCCGTCAGCCCCAGCATTTT. This gives the protein CASKKGQPARQPQHF.

The rearrangement joins TRBV12-5 to TRBJ2-7; D remains ambiguous. Germline V gene lookup returns CDR1 LGHNT and CDR2 FRNRAP. The CDR3 is made up of 11 amino acids. Between the trimmed V and J ends, which lost 4 bases and 7 bases, there was a span of 8 bases. The CDR3 is CASGYPGEQYF. The CDR3 coding sequence is TGTGCTAGTGGTTATCCTGGGGAGCAGTACTTC.

The rearrangement links TRBV6-2 or TRBV6-3 to TRBJ2-3, with D perhaps being TRBD1 or TRBD2 (5 bases each). The length of the CDR3 is 17 residues. Germline lookup yields CDR1 MNHEY and CDR2 SVGEGT. Trimming took off 2 bases at V and 0 bases at J, with 15 bases between the two ends. CDR3 loop: CASSYMGPSPSTDTQYF. The CDR3 nucleotides read TGTGCCAGCAGTTACATGGGACCCTCACCTAGCACAGATACGCAGTATTTT.

The chain recombines TRBV2 with TRBJ2-4; D remains ambiguous. Trimming took 3 bases from V and 1 from J, leaving 7 bases between them. Germline assignment: CDR1 SNHLY and CDR2 FYNNEI. The CDR3 consists of 14 residues. The DNA for the CDR3 is TGTGCCAGCAGTGACAGTGCGGCCAAAAACATTCAGTACTTC. Translation gives CASSDSAAKNIQYF.

The V and J genes are TRBV15 and TRBJ2-1, with D tentatively TRBD2 (7 bases). This CDR3 has 14 amino acids. In germline, CDR1 is LNHNV, CDR2 YYDKDF (reference sequence). The V end was cut by 3 bases, the J end by 7 bases, with 13 bases between. CDR3 loop: CATSRRGGVNEQFF. The CDR3 coding sequence is TGTGCCACCAGCAGGAGGGGGGGTGTTAATGAGCAGTTCTTC.

The rearrangement joins TRBV2 to TRBJ2-7, with 8 bases identical to TRBD1. From germline, CDR1 is SNHLY and CDR2 FYNNEI. The CDR3 runs 15 residues. Trimming took 7 bases from V and 0 from J; bases not matched to a gene: 8. The CDR3 sequence: CASTLDRGGSYEQYF. CDR3 bases: TGTGCCAGCACCCTAGACAGGGGAGGCTCCTACGAGCAGTACTTC.

V usage is TRBV6-5 and J usage is TRBJ2-5, with 10 bases identical to TRBD1. Looked up from germline, CDR1 is MNHEY and CDR2 is SVGAGI. V was clipped by 5 bases and J by 2 bases; unmatched bases: 2. This CDR3 is built from 14 residues. The CDR3 sequence is CASSGQGVQETQYF. CDR3 coding DNA: TGTGCCAGCAGTGGACAGGGGGTACAAGAGACCCAGTACTTC.

V is TRBV2 and J is TRBJ2-1, with a tentative D call TRBD2 (6 bases). Trimming shortened V by 6 bases and J by 6 bases, and 12 bases separated the two germline ends. The CDR3 length is 13 residues. Germline V lookup: CDR1 SNHLY, CDR2 FYNNEI. In nucleotides, the CDR3 is TGTGCCAGCAGCGGTGGGACTGCCAATGAGCAGTTCTTC. Its translation: CASSGGTANEQFF.

The chain employs TRBV10-3 and TRBJ2-1, with 7 bases fitting TRBD2. V trimming: 7 bases; J trimming: 8 bases; junction bases outside the gene matches: 8. This CDR3 is built from 13 residues. Germline V lookup: CDR1 ENHRY, CDR2 SYGVKD. CDR3 nucleotide sequence: TGTGCCATCATGCCTAGCGGCAGTGATGAGCAGTTCTTC. As protein: CAIMPSGSDEQFF.

This clonotype was observed a single time. This rearrangement joins TRBV20-1 to TRBJ2-7; TRBD1 matches at 7 bases. CDR1 and CDR2 (germline): DFQATT, SNEGSKA (reference sequence). The CDR3 is 14 residues long. With V trimmed by 2 bases and J by 0 bases, 4 bases remained unmatched. The chain's CDR3 is CSARPWTGSYEQYV. DNA of the CDR3: TGCAGTGCTAGACCATGGACAGGCTCCTACGAGCAGTACGTC.

V is TRBV9 and J is TRBJ1-5, with D possibly matching TRBD1 (5 bases). The CDR3 covers 13 residues. The germline V gene encodes CDR1 SGDLS and CDR2 YYNGEE. V lost 4 bases and J 7 bases, leaving 12 bases between the germline ends. CDR3 sequence (DNA): TGTGCCAGCAGCCGGGGCGGGGGGCAGCCCCAGCATTTT. Its protein product is CASSRGGGQPQHF.

This chain's CDR3 is CRLPGAYNEQFF. The CDR3 DNA sequence: TGCAGGCTGCCCGGGGCCTACAATGAGCAGTTCTTC. The chain is built from TRBV20-1 and TRBJ2-1, with TRBD2 as a possible D gene (5 bases). This CDR3 is 12 amino acids long. CDR1 and CDR2 (germline): DFQATT, SNEGSKA (reference sequence).

This rearrangement joins TRBV20-1 to TRBJ2-7; 10 positions match TRBD2. The CDR3 spans 13 residues. Germline-derived CDR1 and CDR2 are DFQATT and SNEGSKA (reference sequence). With V trimmed by 3 bases and J by 3 bases, 2 bases remained unmatched. The CDR3: CSASPSGGYEQYF. CDR3 coding DNA: TGCAGTGCTAGTCCTAGCGGGGGCTACGAGCAGTACTTC.

The chain recombines TRBV3-1 with TRBJ2-1; 8 nucleotides agree with TRBD2. Losses at the gene ends were 1 base for V and 5 bases for J; bases not matched to a gene: 1. CDR3 length: 14 amino acids. Germline CDR1 and CDR2: LGHDT and YNNKEL (reference sequence). DNA for the CDR3: TGTGCCAGCAGCCAAGTACTAGCGGACAATGAGCAGTTCTTC. Translated: CASSQVLADNEQFF.

The rearrangement links TRBV27 to TRBJ2-3, with 8 nucleotides matching TRBD1. After removal of 3 bases from V and 1 base from J, the junction contained 6 bases not matched to a gene. This CDR3 has 16 residues. The V gene's germline CDR1 is MNHEY and CDR2 SMNVEV (reference sequence). DNA of the CDR3: TGTGCCAGCAGTTTGACCGGACAGGGAGGCACAGATACGCAGTATTTT. Its protein is CASSLTGQGGTDTQYF.